This TCR beta chain was obtained from a study of low-dose radiotherapy and immunotherapy resistance in tumors. Overall study: Intravenous cyclophosphamide 200 mg/m2 was given every two weeks, one day before radiation and immunotherapy. Oral aspirin at 300 mg was taken daily by patients for four cycles, beginning on cycle 1 day 1.

Alpha- and beta-chain coverage of first-strand cDNA came from TRAV- and TRBV-specific primers. The TCRs were subjected to amplification over roughly 20 PCR cycles employing a constant-region primer in conjunction with a V-primer adapter. It was by in vitro transcription that isolated mRNA was amplified. Using its own MiXCR run on the reads, TCRdb lists one record per CDR3 protein. The data contain about 39,000 distinct CDR3 sequences, around 20% of them singletons. As for time point: after trial treatment. Stated treatment: LDRT plus nivolumab, ipilimumab, low-dose cyclophosphamide and aspirin (RACIN trial). The V end was cut by 3 bases, the J end by 5 bases, with 22 bases between. Looked up from germline, CDR1 is DFQATT and CDR2 is SNEGSKA (reference sequence). The CDR3 is 16 amino acids.

The chain has TRBV20-1 and TRBJ2-5; D ambiguous. The source of this sequence is a female donor with ovarian cancer. The sample was PBMCs, taken after low-dose radiotherapy plus immunotherapy. CDR3 residues: CSARASGPPHMETQYF. CDR3 nucleotides: TGCAGTGCTAGGGCCTCGGGCCCCCCCCACATGGAGACCCAGTACTTC.